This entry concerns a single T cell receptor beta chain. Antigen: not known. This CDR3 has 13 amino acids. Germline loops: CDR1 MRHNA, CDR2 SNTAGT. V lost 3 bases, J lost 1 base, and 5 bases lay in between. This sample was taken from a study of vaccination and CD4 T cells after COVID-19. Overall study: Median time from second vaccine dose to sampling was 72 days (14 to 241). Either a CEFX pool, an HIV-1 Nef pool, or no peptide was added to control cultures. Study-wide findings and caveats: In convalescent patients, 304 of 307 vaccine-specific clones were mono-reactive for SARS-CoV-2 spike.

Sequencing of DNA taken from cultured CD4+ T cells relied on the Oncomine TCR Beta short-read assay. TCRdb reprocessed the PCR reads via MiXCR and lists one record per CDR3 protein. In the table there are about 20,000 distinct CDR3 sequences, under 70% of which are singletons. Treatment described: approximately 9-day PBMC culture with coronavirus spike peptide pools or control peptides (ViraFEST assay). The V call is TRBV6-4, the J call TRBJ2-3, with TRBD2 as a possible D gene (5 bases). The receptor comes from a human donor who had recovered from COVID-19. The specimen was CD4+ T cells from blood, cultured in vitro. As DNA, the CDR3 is TGTGCCAGCAGTGAAGCGGGCACAGATACGCAGTATTTT. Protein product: CASSEAGTDTQYF.